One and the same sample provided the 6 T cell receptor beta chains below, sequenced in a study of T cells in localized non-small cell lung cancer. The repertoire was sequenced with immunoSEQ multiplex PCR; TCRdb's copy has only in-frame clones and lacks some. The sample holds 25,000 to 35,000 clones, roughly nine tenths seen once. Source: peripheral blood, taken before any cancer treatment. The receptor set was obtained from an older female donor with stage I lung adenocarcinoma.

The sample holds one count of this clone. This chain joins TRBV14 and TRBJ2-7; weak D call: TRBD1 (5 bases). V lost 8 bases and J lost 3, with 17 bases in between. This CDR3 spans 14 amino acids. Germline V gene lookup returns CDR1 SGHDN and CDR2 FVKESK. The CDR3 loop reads CASSPTDRYYEQYF. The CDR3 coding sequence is TGTGCCAGCTCCCCGACAGACCGGTACTACGAGCAGTACTTC.

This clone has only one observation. The CDR3 is CASSLERSGANVLTF. The CDR3 DNA follows: TGCGCCAGCAGCTTGGAAAGGTCTGGGGCCAACGTCCTGACTTTC. V is TRBV5-1 and J is TRBJ2-6, with no clear D. CDR1 and CDR2 (germline): SGHRS, YFSETQ. The CDR3 spans 15 residues. V lost 0 bases and J 1 base, leaving 5 bases between the germline ends.

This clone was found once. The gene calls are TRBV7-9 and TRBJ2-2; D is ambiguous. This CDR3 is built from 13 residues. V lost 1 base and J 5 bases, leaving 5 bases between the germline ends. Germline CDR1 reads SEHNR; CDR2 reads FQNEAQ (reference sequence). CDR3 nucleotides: TGTGCCAGCAGCTTAGGGGAAACCGGGGAGCTGTTTTTT. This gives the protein CASSLGETGELFF.

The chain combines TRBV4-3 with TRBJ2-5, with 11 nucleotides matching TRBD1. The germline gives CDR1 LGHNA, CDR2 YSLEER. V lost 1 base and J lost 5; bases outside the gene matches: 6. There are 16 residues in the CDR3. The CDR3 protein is CASSQAGQGVGETQYF. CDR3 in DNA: TGCGCCAGCAGCCAAGCGGGACAGGGGGTTGGGGAGACCCAGTACTTC.

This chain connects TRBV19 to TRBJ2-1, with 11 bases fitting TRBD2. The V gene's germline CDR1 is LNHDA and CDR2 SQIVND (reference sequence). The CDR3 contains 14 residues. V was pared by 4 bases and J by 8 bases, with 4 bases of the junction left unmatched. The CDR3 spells CASSKTSGSDEQFF. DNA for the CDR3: TGTGCCAGTAGTAAAACTAGCGGGAGTGATGAGCAGTTCTTC. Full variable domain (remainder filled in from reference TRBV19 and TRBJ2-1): DGGITQSPKYLFRKEGQNVTLSCEQNLNHDAMYWYRQDPGQGLRLIYYSQIVNDFQKGDIAEGYSVSREKKESFPLTVTSAQKNPTAFYLCASSKTSGSDEQFFGPGTRLTVL.

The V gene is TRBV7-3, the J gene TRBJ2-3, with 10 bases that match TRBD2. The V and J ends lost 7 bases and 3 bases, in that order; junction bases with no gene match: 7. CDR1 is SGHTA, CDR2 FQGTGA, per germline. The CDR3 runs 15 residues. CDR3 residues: CASTTTGLATDTQYF. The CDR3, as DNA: TGTGCCAGCACCACAACGGGACTAGCGACAGATACGCAGTATTTT.